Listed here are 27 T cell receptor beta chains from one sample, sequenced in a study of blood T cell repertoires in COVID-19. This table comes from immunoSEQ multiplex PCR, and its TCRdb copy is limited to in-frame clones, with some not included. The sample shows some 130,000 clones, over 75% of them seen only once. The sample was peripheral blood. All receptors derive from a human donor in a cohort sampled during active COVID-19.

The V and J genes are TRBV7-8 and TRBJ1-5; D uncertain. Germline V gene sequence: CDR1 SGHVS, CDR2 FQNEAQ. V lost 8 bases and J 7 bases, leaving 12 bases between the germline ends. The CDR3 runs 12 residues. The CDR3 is CASGGLGQPQHF. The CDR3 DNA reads TGTGCCAGCGGAGGGTTAGGACAGCCCCAGCATTTT.

The CDR3 DNA sequence: TGTGCCACCAGTGATCCATCAACCGGGGAGCTGTTTTTT. Translated, it gives CATSDPSTGELFF. The chain employs TRBV24-1 and TRBJ2-2; no clear D. Germline CDR1 is KGHDR and CDR2 is SFDVKD. CDR3 length equals 13 residues. With 3 bases removed from V and 5 bases from J, the gap between germline ends came to 6 bases.

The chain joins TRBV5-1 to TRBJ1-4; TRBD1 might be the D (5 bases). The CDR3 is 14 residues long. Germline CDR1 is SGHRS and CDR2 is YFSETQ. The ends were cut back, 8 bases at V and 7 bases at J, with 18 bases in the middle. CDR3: CASFPMPGGEKLFF. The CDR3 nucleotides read TGCGCCAGTTTTCCGATGCCGGGGGGTGAAAAACTGTTTTTT.

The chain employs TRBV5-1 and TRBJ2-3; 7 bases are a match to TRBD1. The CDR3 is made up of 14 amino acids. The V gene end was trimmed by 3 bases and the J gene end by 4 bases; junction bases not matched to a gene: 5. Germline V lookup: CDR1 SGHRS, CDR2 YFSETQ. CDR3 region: CASSSTGSADTQYF. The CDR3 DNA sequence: TGCGCCAGCAGCTCGACAGGGTCGGCAGATACGCAGTATTTT. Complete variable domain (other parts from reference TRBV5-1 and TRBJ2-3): KAGVTQTPRYLIKTRGQQVTLSCSPISGHRSVSWYQQTPGQGLQFLFEYFSETQRNKGNFPGRFSGRQFSNSRSEMNVSTLELGDSALYLCASSSTGSADTQYFGPGTRLTVL.

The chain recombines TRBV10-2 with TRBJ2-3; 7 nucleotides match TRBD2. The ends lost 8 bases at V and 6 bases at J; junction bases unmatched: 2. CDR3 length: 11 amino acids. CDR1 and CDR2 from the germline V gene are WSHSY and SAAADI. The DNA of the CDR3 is TGCGCCAGCGGGGAGGGGGATACGCAGTATTTT. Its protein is CASGEGDTQYF.

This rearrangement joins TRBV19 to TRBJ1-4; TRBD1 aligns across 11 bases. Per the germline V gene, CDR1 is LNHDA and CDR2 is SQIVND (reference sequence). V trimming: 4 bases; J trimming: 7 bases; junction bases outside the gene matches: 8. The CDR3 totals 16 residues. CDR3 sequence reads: CASSTRGQGAGEKLFF. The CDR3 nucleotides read TGTGCCAGTAGTACCCGAGGACAGGGGGCCGGTGAAAAACTGTTTTTT. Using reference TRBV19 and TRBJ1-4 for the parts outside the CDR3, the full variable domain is DGGITQSPKYLFRKEGQNVTLSCEQNLNHDAMYWYRQDPGQGLRLIYYSQIVNDFQKGDIAEGYSVSREKKESFPLTVTSAQKNPTAFYLCASSTRGQGAGEKLFFGSGTQLSVL.

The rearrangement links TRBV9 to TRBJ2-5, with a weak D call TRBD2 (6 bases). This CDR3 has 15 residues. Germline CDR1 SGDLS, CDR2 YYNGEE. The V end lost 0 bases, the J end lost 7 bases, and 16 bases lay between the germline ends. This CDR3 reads CASSVGTGVWGTQYF. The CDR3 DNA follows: TGTGCCAGCAGCGTAGGGACGGGGGTTTGGGGGACCCAGTACTTC.

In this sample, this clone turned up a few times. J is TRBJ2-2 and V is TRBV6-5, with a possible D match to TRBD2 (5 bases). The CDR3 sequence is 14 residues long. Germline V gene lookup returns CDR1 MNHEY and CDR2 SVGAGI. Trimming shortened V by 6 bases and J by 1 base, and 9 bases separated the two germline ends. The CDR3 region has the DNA TGTGCCAGCAGGGACTCTCGGAACACCGGGGAGCTGTTTTTT. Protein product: CASRDSRNTGELFF.

The CDR3 sequence: CASSVEGAYGYTF. DNA for the CDR3: TGTGCCAGCAGCGTGGAGGGGGCCTATGGCTACACCTTC. V and J are TRBV9 and TRBJ1-2, with 7 bases matching TRBD1. Per germline, CDR1 SGDLS and CDR2 YYNGEE. This CDR3 region has 13 residues. The ends lost 2 bases at V and 4 bases at J; junction bases unmatched: 2.

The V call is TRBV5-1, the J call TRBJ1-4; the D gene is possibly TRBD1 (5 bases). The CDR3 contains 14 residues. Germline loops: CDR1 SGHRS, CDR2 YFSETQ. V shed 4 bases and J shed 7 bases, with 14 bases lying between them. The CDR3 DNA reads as TGCGCCAGCAGCCCCGGAGGGGCTTTTGAAAAACTGTTTTTT. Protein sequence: CASSPGGAFEKLFF.

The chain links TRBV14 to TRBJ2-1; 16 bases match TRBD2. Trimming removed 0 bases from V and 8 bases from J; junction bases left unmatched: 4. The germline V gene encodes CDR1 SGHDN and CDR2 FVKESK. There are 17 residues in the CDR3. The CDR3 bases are TGTGCCAGCAGCCAAGATCCGGGACTAGCGGGGGGGCATGAGCAGTTCTTC. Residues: CASSQDPGLAGGHEQFF.

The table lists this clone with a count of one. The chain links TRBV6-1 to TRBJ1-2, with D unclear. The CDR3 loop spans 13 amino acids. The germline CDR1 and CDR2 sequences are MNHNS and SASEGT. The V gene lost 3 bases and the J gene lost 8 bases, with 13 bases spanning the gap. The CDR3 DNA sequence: TGTGCCAGCAGTGAGAGTCCGGGTTGGGGCTACACCTTC. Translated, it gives CASSESPGWGYTF.

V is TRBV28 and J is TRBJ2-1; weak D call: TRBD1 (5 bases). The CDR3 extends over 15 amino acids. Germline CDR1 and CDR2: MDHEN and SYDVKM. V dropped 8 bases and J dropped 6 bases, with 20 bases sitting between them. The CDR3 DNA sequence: TGTGCCAGCCAAACCCCAGGTAGGGGTAGCAATGAGCAGTTCTTC. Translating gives CASQTPGRGSNEQFF.

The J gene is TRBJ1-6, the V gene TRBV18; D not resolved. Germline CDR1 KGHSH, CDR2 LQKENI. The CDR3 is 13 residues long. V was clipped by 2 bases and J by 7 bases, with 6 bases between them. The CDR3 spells CASSPVENSPLHF. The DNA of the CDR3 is TGTGCCAGCTCACCAGTGGAGAATTCACCCCTCCACTTT.

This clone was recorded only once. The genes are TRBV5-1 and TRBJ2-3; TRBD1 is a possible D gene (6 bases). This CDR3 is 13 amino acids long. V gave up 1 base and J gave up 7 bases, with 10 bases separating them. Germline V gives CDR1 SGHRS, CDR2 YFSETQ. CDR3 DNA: TGCGCCAGCAGCTTGAGGACAGAAAATACGCAGTATTTT. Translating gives CASSLRTENTQYF.

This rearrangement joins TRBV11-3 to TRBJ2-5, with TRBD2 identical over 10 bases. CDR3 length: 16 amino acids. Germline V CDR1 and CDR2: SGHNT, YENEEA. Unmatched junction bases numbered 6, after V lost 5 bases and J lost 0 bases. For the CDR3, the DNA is TGTGCCAGCAGCCCTCGGACTAGCGGTTACCAAGAGACCCAGTACTTC. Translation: CASSPRTSGYQETQYF.

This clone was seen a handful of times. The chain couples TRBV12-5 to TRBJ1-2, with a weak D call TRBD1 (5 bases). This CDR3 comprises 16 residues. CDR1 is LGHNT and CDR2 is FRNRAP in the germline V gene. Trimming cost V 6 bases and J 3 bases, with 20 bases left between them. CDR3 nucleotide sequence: TGTGCTAGTGGCCCGCAGGCCGACAGTCGCTACTATGGCTACACCTTC. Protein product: CASGPQADSRYYGYTF.

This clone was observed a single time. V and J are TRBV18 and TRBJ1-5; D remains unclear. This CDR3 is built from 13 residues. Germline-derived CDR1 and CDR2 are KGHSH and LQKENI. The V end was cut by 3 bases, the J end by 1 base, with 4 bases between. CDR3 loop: CASSPQSNQPQHF. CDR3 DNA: TGTGCCAGCTCACCCCAGAGCAATCAGCCCCAGCATTTT.

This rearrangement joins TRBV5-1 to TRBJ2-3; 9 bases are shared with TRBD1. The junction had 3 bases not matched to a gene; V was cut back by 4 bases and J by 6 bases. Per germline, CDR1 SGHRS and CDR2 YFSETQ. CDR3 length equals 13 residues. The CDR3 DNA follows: TGCGCCAGCAGCAGGGACAGGGTTGATACGCAGTATTTT. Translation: CASSRDRVDTQYF.

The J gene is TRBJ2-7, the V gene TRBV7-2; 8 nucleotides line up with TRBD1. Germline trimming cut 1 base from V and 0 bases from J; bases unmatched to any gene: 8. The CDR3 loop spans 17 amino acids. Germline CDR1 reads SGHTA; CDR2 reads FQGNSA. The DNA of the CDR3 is TGTGCCAGCAGCTTAGAGGGCCAGGGGGCGATCTCCTACGAGCAGTACTTC. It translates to CASSLEGQGAISYEQYF.

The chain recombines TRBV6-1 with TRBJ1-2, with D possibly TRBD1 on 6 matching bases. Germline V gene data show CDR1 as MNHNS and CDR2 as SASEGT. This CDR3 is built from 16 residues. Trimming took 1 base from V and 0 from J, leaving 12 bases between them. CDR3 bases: TGTGCCAGCAGTGAAGTTGTTACAGGGACTAACTATGGCTACACCTTC. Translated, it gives CASSEVVTGTNYGYTF.

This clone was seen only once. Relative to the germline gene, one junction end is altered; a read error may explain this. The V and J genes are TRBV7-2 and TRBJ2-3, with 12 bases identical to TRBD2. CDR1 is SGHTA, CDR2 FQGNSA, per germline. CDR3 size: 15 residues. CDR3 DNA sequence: TGTGCCAGCAGCTTCACTAGCGGGGGGACAGGTACGCAGTATTTT. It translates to CASSFTSGGTGTQYF.

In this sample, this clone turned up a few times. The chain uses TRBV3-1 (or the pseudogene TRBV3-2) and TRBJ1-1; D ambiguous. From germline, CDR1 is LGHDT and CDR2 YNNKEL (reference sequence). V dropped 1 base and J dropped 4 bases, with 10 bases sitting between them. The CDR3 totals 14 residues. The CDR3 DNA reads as TGTGCCAGCAGCCAAGGACCCGAGGGCACTGAAGCTTTCTTT. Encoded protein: CASSQGPEGTEAFF.

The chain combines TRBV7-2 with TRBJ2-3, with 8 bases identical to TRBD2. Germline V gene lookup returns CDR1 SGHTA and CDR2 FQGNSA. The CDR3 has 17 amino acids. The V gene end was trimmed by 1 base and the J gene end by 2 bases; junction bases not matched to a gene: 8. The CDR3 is CASSLVGLAGLTDTQYF. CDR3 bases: TGTGCCAGCAGCTTAGTCGGGCTAGCGGGCCTCACAGATACGCAGTATTTT.

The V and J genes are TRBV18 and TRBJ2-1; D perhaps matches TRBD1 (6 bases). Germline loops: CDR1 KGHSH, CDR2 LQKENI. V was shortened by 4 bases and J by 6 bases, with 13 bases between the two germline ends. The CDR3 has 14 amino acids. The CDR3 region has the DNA TGTGCCAGCTCACAACAGGGTGTGGTCAATGAGCAGTTCTTC. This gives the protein CASSQQGVVNEQFF.

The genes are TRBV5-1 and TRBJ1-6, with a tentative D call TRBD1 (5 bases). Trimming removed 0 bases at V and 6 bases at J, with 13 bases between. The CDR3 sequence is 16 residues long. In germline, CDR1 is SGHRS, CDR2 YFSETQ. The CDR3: CASSLEGTTTNSPLHF. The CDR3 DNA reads TGCGCCAGCAGCTTGGAAGGGACTACTACTAATTCACCCCTCCACTTT.

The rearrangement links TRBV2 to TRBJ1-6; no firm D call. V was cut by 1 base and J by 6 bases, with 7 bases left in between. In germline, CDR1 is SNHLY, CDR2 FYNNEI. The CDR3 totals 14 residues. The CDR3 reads CASSEGQPNSPLHF. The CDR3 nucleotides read TGTGCCAGCAGTGAAGGACAACCTAATTCACCCCTCCACTTT.